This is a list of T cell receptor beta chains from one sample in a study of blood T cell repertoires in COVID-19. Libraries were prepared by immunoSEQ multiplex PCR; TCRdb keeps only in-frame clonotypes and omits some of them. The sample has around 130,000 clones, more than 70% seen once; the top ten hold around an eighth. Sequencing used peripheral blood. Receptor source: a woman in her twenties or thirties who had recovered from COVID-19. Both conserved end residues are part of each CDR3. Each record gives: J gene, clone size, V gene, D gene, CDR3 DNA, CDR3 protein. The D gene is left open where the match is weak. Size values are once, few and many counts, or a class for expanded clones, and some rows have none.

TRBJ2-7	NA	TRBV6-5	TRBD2	TGTGCCAGCAGTCTCGGGGGGGCGACGACCTACGAGCAGTACTTC	CASSLGGATTYEQYF
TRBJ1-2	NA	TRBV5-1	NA	TGCGCCAGCAGCTTGGATGGTGACAGCGCAGCTAACTATGGCTACACCTTC	CASSLDGDSAANYGYTF
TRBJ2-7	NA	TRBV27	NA	TGTGCCAGCAGTTTTGACAGAACCTACGAGCAGTACTTC	CASSFDRTYEQYF
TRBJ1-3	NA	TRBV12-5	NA	TGTGCTAGTGGTTTGGCGACAGGCAGTAGGGGCACCATATATTTT	CASGLATGSRGTIYF
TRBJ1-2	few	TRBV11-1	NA	TGTGCCAGCAGCTTTGGGTCGACAGCTCGTGGCTACACCTTC	CASSFGSTARGYTF
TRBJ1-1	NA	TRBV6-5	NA	TGTGCCAGCACCCTGACAGAGAACACTGAAGCTTTCTTT	CASTLTENTEAFF
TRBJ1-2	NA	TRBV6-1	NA	TGTGCCAGCAGTGACGGGGGTGGCTATGGCTACACCTTC	CASSDGGGYGYTF
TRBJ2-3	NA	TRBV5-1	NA	TGCGCCAGCAGCTTGGCCTATGTCACAGATACGCAGTATTTT	CASSLAYVTDTQYF
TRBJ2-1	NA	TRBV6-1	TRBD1	TGTGCCAGCAGTGTAAAGGACAGGACCTTACCCTACAATGAGCAGTTCTTC	CASSVKDRTLPYNEQFF
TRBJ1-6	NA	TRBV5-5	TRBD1	TGTGCCAGCAGCTTGTCTTCCTTACGGACAGGGGCCACCTCACCCCTCCACTTT	CASSLSSLRTGATSPLHF
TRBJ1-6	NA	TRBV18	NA	TGCGCCAGCTCACCTTCCCGCCACCAGCCCCTCCACTTT	CASSPSRHQPLHF
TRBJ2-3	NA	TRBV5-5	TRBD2	TGTGCCAGCAGCCGGAAGCGGGAGAGGGCAGATACGCAGTATTTT	CASSRKRERADTQYF
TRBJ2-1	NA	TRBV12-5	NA	TGTGCTAGTGCCAGCGAATATGAGCAGTTCTTC	CASASEYEQFF
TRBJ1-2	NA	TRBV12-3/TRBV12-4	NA	TGTGCCAGCAGTCCCGACGGGAAAAGTGGCTACACCTTC	CASSPDGKSGYTF
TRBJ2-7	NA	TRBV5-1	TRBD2	TGCGCCAGCAGCCCTGAAACCCTAGCGGGAGGCTACGAGCAGTACTTC	CASSPETLAGGYEQYF
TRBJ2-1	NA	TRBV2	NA	TGTGCCAGCAGTGAAGTGGTTTGGGGCTGGACGCGTTACAATGAGCAGTTCTTC	CASSEVVWGWTRYNEQFF
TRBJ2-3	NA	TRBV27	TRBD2	TGTGCCAGCAGTTTAGCCGGGCGGGGGGCCACAGATACGCAGTATTTT	CASSLAGRGATDTQYF
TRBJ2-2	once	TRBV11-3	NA	TGTGCCAGCAGCTTAGATCGAACAGACAGTAGGGACACCGGGGAGCTGTTTTTT	CASSLDRTDSRDTGELFF
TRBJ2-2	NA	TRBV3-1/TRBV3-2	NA	TGTGCCAGCAGCCCGGGACTGAACACCGGGGAGCTGTTTTTT	CASSPGLNTGELFF
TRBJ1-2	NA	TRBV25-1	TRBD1	TGTGCCAGCAGTCTAGGACAGGGCTATGGCTACACCTTC	CASSLGQGYGYTF
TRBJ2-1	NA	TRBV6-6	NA	TGTGCCAGCAGGGCGGGATCCCCGTCCGATGAGCAGTTCTTC	CASRAGSPSDEQFF
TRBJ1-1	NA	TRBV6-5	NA	TGTGCCAGCAGTTACTCTCCCGGGTTGGGGAACACTGAAGCTTTCTTT	CASSYSPGLGNTEAFF
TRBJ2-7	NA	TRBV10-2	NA	TGCGCCAGCAGTGAGGCGCTTTCCTACGAGCAGTACTTC	CASSEALSYEQYF
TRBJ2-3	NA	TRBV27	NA	TGTGCCAGCAGTTTACGGTCGGGTCAGATGAGAACAGATACGCAGTATTTT	CASSLRSGQMRTDTQYF
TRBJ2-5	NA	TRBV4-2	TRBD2	TGTGCCAGCAGCCAATGGACTAGCGGGAGGGCCGGGGAGACCCAGTACTTC	CASSQWTSGRAGETQYF
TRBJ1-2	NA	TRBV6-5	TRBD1	TGTGCCAGCAGGACTAACAGGGGGGAATATGACTACACCTTC	CASRTNRGEYDYTF
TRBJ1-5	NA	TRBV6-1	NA	TGTGCCAGCAGTGAAGTAAGAGGGCTTCAGCCCCAGCATTTT	CASSEVRGLQPQHF
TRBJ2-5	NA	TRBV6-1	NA	TGTGCCAGCAGTGAGGACAGCACTTACCAAGAGACCCAGTACTTC	CASSEDSTYQETQYF
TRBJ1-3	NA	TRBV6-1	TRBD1	TGTGCCAGCAGTGAAGGACAGGGGTCCTATTTT	CASSEGQGSYF
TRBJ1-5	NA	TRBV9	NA	TGTGCCAGCAGCGTCGAGGGAAATAGCAATCAGCCCCAGCATTTT	CASSVEGNSNQPQHF
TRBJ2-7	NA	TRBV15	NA	TGTGCCACCAGCAGAAACAGGGCCGGGTCCTACGAGCAGTACTTC	CATSRNRAGSYEQYF
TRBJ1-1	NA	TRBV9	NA	TGTGCCAGCAGCGTAGTAACTGAAGCTTTCTTT	CASSVVTEAFF
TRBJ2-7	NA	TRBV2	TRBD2	TGTGCCAGCAGTGAAACAGTCGCGGGAGCGGAGAACGAGCAGTACTTC	CASSETVAGAENEQYF
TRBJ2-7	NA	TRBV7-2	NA	TGTGCCAGCAGTCGCGGACAAGCCTACGAGCAGTACTTC	CASSRGQAYEQYF
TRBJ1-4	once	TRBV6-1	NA	TGTGCCAGCAGTGAATTACTGGGAGGGAGGGACGAAAAACTGTTTTTT	CASSELLGGRDEKLFF
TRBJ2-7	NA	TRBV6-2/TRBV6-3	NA	TGTGCCAGCAGTTTCGATCCCTCTAGCGCCCACGAGCAGTACTTC	CASSFDPSSAHEQYF
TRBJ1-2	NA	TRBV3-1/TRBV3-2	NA	TGTGCCAGCAGCCAAGAGGACAGAAACTATGGCTACACCTTC	CASSQEDRNYGYTF
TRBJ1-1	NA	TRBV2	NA	TGTGCCAGTGCCGGGTTCACTGAAGCTTTCTTT	CASAGFTEAFF
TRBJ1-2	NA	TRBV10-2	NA	TGCGCCAGCAGACAGGAGTATGATAACTATGGCTACACCTTC	CASRQEYDNYGYTF
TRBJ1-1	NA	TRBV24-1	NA	TGTGCCACCAGTGATTTTCAAGGAGCGGACACTGAAGCTTTCTTT	CATSDFQGADTEAFF
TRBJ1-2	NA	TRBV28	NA	TGTGCCAGCCTTAGACGGGGGGGACTTAACTATGGCTACACCTTC	CASLRRGGLNYGYTF
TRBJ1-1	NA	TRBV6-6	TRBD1	TGTGCCAGCAGTCCTCCTATTGACAGGGGGCAAAACCTGAACACTGAAGCTTTCTTT	CASSPPIDRGQNLNTEAFF
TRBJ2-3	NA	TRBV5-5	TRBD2	TGTGCCAGCAGCTTGGGCGGGAGGGCCCAAGATACGCAGTATTTT	CASSLGGRAQDTQYF